Below, 6 T cell receptor beta chains from the same sample are listed, as sequenced in a study of blood T cell repertoires in COVID-19. Assay used: immunoSEQ multiplex PCR; TCRdb lists only in-frame clones, some missing. The sample yields fewer than 450,000 clones, 85% to 90% seen once. Sequencing used PBMCs or T cells enriched from blood (not recorded which). The receptors derive from a young woman who had recovered from COVID-19.

The genes are TRBV6-5 and TRBJ2-2, with 10 bases identical to TRBD1. Losses at the gene ends were 6 bases for V and 3 bases for J; bases not matched to a gene: 4. The CDR3 consists of 15 residues. Germline V gene sequence: CDR1 MNHEY, CDR2 SVGAGI. CDR3 loop: CASRSGTGDTGELFF. In DNA, the CDR3 is TGTGCCAGCAGATCCGGGACAGGGGACACCGGGGAGCTGTTTTTT.

The chain links TRBV7-6 to TRBJ2-7; maybe TRBD1 (6 bases). The germline gives CDR1 SGHVS, CDR2 FNYEAQ. V lost 1 base and J 6 bases, leaving 16 bases between the germline ends. CDR3 length: 15 residues. This chain's CDR3 is CASSLEGRGLPEQYF. The CDR3 nucleotides read TGTGCCAGCAGCTTAGAGGGCAGGGGCCTGCCCGAGCAGTACTTC.

The chain carries TRBV18 and TRBJ2-1, with 8 bases aligning to TRBD2. V lost 3 bases, J lost 0 bases, and 16 bases stayed unmatched. The CDR3 runs 20 residues. From germline, CDR1 is KGHSH and CDR2 LQKENI. The CDR3 DNA follows: TGTGCCAGCTCACCGACTAGCGTATTACTGCACCCAGGCTCCTACAATGAGCAGTTCTTC. Protein sequence: CASSPTSVLLHPGSYNEQFF.

The chain links TRBV4-1 to TRBJ2-3; 10 nucleotides agree with TRBD1. The CDR3 is 16 residues long. Germline CDR1 is MGHRA and CDR2 is YSYEKL. V gave up 3 bases and J gave up 2 bases; unmatched junction bases: 5. CDR3 nucleotide sequence: TGCGCCAGCAGCCAGATCGGACAGGGGGACACAGATACGCAGTATTTT. Encoded protein: CASSQIGQGDTDTQYF.

The J gene is TRBJ1-5, the V gene TRBV30; 8 bases are shared with TRBD1. The CDR3 runs to 14 residues. The germline gives CDR1 GTSNPN, CDR2 SVGIG (reference sequence). Trimming removed 8 bases from V and 6 bases from J; junction bases left unmatched: 12. CDR3 in amino acids: CARGDDRGAQPQHF. CDR3 coding DNA: TGTGCCCGCGGGGACGACAGGGGTGCTCAGCCCCAGCATTTT.

The chain is built from TRBV9 and TRBJ2-2; 8 nucleotides agree with TRBD1. This CDR3 is built from 15 residues. V shed 4 bases and J 6 bases; nucleotides not matched to a gene: 8. Germline CDR1 SGDLS, CDR2 YYNGEE. In nucleotides, the CDR3 is TGTGCCAGCAGCCAGGACAGGGTTAGGGCCGGGGAGCTGTTTTTT. This encodes CASSQDRVRAGELFF.